This T cell receptor (beta chain) was identified in a study of CD8 T cells in ankylosing spondylitis. Study observations and caveats: Earlier reports found some motif variants in synovial fluid and blood in reactive arthritis. With a CD8+ phenotype, disease-linked clones were relatively rare in peripheral blood. In ankylosing spondylitis blood, a motif of eight highly homologous TCR beta variants appeared characteristic. Clones tied to disease were said to be significantly enriched in matched ankylosing spondylitis synovial fluid.

Quantitative 5'-RACE with molecular barcodes was used to make the TCR beta libraries. TCRdb recomputed calls from the 5' RACE reads with MiXCR, one row per CDR3 protein. The table includes fewer than 550,000 distinct CDR3 sequences, roughly 5.3% detected once. This clonotype was recorded many times. Its antigen is undetermined. This CDR3 region has 13 residues. Trimming left V 6 bases short and J 2 bases short, with 10 bases between. The V gene's germline CDR1 is SGHTA and CDR2 FQGNSA. Sequenced material: blood, either unsorted or a sorted T cell fraction (not recorded which). This receptor was taken from a male donor with ankylosing spondylitis. This chain connects TRBV7-2 to TRBJ2-5; tentatively, D is TRBD2 (5 bases). As DNA, the CDR3 is TGTGCCAGCAGAAAGCCGGGACAAGAGACCCAGTACTTC. This translates into CASRKPGQETQYF.